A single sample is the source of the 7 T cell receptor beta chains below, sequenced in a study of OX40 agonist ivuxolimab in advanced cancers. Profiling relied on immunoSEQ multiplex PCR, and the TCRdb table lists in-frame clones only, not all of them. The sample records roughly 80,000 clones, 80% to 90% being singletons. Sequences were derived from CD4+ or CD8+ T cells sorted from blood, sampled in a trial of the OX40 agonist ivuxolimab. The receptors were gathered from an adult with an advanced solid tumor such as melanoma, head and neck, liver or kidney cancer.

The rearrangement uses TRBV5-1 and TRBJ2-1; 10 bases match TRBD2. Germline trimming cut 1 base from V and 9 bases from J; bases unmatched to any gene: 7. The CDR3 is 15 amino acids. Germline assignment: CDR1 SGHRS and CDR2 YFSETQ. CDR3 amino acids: CASSLQAGGQGEQFF. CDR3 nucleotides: TGCGCCAGCAGCTTGCAAGCGGGGGGGCAGGGTGAGCAGTTCTTC.

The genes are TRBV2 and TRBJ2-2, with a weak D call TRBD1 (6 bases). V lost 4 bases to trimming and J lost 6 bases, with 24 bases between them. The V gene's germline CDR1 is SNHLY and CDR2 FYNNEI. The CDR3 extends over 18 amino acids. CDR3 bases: TGTGCCAGCAGTGTTGGGACATCGGAGGTGGGCGCGGCCGGGGAGCTGTTTTTT. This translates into CASSVGTSEVGAAGELFF.

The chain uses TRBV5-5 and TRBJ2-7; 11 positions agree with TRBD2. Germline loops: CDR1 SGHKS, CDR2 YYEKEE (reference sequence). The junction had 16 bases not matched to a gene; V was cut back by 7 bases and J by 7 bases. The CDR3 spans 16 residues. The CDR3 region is CASSPTGSGGAREQYF. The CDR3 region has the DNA TGTGCCAGCTCCCCAACGGGTAGCGGGGGGGCAAGGGAGCAGTACTTC.

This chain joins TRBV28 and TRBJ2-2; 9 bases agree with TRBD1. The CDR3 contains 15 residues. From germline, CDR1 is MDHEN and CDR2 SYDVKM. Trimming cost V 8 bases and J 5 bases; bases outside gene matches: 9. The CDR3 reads CASGPTGGGTGELFF. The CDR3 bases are TGTGCCAGCGGGCCTACAGGGGGCGGGACCGGGGAGCTGTTTTTT.

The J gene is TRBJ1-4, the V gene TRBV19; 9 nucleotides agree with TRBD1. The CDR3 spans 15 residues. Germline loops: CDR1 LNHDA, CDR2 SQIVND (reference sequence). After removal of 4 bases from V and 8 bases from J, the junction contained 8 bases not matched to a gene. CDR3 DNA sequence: TGTGCCAGTAGTACCTTACAGGGGGCCAAAGAAAAACTGTTTTTT. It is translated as CASSTLQGAKEKLFF.

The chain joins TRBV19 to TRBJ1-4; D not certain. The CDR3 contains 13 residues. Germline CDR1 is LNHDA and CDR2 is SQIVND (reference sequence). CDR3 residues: CAVRGGVYEKLFF. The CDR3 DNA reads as TGTGCTGTTCGAGGCGGAGTTTACGAAAAACTGTTTTTT. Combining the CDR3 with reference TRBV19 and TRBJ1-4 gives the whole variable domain DGGITQSPKYLFRKEGQNVTLSCEQNLNHDAMYWYRQDPGQGLRLIYYSQIVNDFQKGDIAEGYSVSREKKESFPLTVTSAQKNPTAFYLCAVRGGVYEKLFFGSGTQLSVL.

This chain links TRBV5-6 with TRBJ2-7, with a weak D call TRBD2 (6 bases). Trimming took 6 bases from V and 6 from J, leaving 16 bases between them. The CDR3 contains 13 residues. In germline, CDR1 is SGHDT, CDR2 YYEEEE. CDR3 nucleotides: TGTGCCAGCACCCCCGCGGGGCCGGGCGAGCAGTACTTC. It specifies CASTPAGPGEQYF.